The source of this T cell receptor beta chain is a study of T cells in Graves' hyperthyroidism and ophthalmopathy. For the study at large: The blood sample was taken at first diagnosis, before treatment began.

The junction had 4 bases not matched to a gene; V was cut back by 4 bases and J by 4 bases. Germline CDR1 and CDR2: LNHNV and YYDKDF (reference sequence). The CDR3 contains 14 residues. The study, taken as a whole, reports: Stable hyperthyroidism was separated from ophthalmopathy by a model based on 13 V-J features. A median roughly six months before onset, the model predicted ophthalmopathy. Most thyroid clonotypes expanded above 0.001 appeared in blood too.

In this sample, this clonotype turned up many times. Its cognate antigen is unknown. Amplified regions were TCR beta CDR3 sequences from RNA transcripts. Primed by the HTBI set, a first-round RT-PCR was run on the TCR CDR3. One entry per CDR3 protein, called by TCRdb with MiXCR from the multiplex PCR reads. This table holds roughly 510,000 distinct CDR3 sequences, around 21% found once. J is TRBJ1-5 and V is TRBV15; TRBD1 matches at 7 bases. The sequence was collected from a man younger than 35 with Graves' hyperthyroidism. The sequencing sample was made of blood. The DNA of the CDR3 is TGTGCCACCAGCACCCGACAGGGAAATCAGCCCCAGCATTTT. Protein product: CATSTRQGNQPQHF.